This TCR beta chain was documented in a study of cytomegalovirus exposure and HLA in healthy donors. PCR used 60 Vbeta primers and 13 Jbeta primers. Produced via immunoSEQ multiplex PCR; TCRdb's table is partial and in-frame only. The data show around 130,000 clones, with 60% to 85% seen just once and 1.5% held by the top ten. Concerning this clone itself: Its specificity is not known.

Study outcomes and limitations: A few of the chains that were CMV-associated were confirmed in vitro to be specific for CMV antigens.

The CDR3 runs to 12 residues. Germline assignment: CDR1 MNHNS and CDR2 SASEGT. Deletions cut 2 bases from V and 11 bases from J, with 13 bases between. This TCR was sampled from a woman aged 18-29 years in good health and CMV-seronegative. The sample was PBMCs. This chain uses TRBV6-1 with TRBJ2-7; tentative D call: TRBD2 (5 bases). The CDR3, as DNA: TGTGCCAGCAGTGAACGGGGAGCTAGTGAGTACTTC. Its protein is CASSERGASEYF.